The text below deals with one T cell receptor beta chain. V gave up 2 bases and J gave up 7 bases, with 17 bases separating them. Germline CDR1 MNHNY, CDR2 SVGAGI (reference sequence). The CDR3 has 16 residues. The data were taken from a study of blood T cell repertoires in COVID-19. In the original analysis: Reference gene primer amplification in the assay estimated nucleated cell counts. The table came from immunoSEQ multiplex PCR; TCRdb's copy has only in-frame clones and leaves some out. Clone size and V and J calls were adopted from that table, with D and trimming inferred from the DNA. The sample includes 470,000 or so clones, roughly 88% of them seen just once.

The chain couples TRBV6-6 to TRBJ1-4; maybe TRBD1 (5 bases). The source material was peripheral blood. The receptor's source is a human donor in a cohort sampled during active COVID-19. The CDR3 spells CASSYNPRWGGEKLFF. CDR3 nucleotide sequence: TGTGCCAGCAGTTACAATCCTCGGTGGGGGGGTGAAAAACTGTTTTTT.